These T cell receptor beta chains were read from a single sample in a study of T cell responses to AZD1222 COVID-19 vaccine. Sequenced by immunoSEQ multiplex PCR; TCRdb stores in-frame clones only, minus some. The repertoire holds 150,000 to 180,000 clones, roughly nine tenths seen once, with around 3% in the top ten. The sample was peripheral blood, taken on day 0 of AZD1222 vaccination. The receptors here all came from an adult in good health. Each CDR3 is given with its conserved first and last residue. D genes are given only for firm matches. Clone size is given for some rows only: seen once, a few or many times, or a class if the clone is expanded.

d_call: -
j_call: TRBJ2-3
v_call: TRBV29-1
clone_size: -
cdr3_aa: CSAASDSTDTQYF
cdr3_nt: TGCAGCGCGGCTAGCGATAGCACAGATACGCAGTATTTT

d_call: -
j_call: TRBJ2-1
v_call: TRBV3-1/TRBV3-2
clone_size: -
cdr3_aa: CASSQGAVGNEQFF
cdr3_nt: TGTGCCAGCAGCCAAGGGGCGGTCGGCAATGAGCAGTTCTTC

d_call: TRBD2
j_call: TRBJ2-7
v_call: TRBV4-2
clone_size: -
cdr3_aa: CASSQDRSGGTYEQYF
cdr3_nt: TGTGCCAGCAGCCAAGACAGGAGCGGGGGAACCTACGAGCAGTACTTC

d_call: -
j_call: TRBJ2-7
v_call: TRBV28
clone_size: -
cdr3_aa: CASRPGGGEVNEQYF
cdr3_nt: TGTGCCAGCAGGCCAGGGGGAGGGGAAGTAAACGAGCAGTACTTC

d_call: -
j_call: TRBJ2-7
v_call: TRBV13
clone_size: -
cdr3_aa: CASSLGIYEQYF
cdr3_nt: TGTGCCAGCAGCTTAGGGATCTACGAGCAGTACTTC

d_call: TRBD1
j_call: TRBJ1-1
v_call: TRBV15
clone_size: few
cdr3_aa: CATSRAGQGRTEAFF
cdr3_nt: TGTGCCACCAGCAGGGCGGGACAGGGGCGGACTGAAGCTTTCTTT

d_call: TRBD1
j_call: TRBJ2-5
v_call: TRBV6-5
clone_size: once
cdr3_aa: CASSTTGGRETQYF
cdr3_nt: TGTGCCAGCAGTACCACAGGGGGCCGGGAGACCCAGTACTTC

d_call: TRBD1
j_call: TRBJ1-4
v_call: TRBV11-2
clone_size: -
cdr3_aa: CASSFGQGTNEKLFF
cdr3_nt: TGTGCCAGCAGCTTCGGACAGGGAACTAATGAAAAACTGTTTTTT

d_call: TRBD1
j_call: TRBJ1-4
v_call: TRBV19
clone_size: -
cdr3_aa: CASKQGSTTTNEKLFF
cdr3_nt: TGTGCCAGTAAACAGGGGTCGACCACAACTAATGAAAAACTGTTTTTT

d_call: -
j_call: TRBJ1-2
v_call: TRBV5-1
clone_size: -
cdr3_aa: CASSLGDQKCPTF
cdr3_nt: TGCGCCAGCAGCTTGGGGGACCAAAAATGCCCCACCTTC

d_call: -
j_call: TRBJ1-1
v_call: TRBV7-8
clone_size: once
cdr3_aa: CASSPRTVNTEAFF
cdr3_nt: TGTGCCAGCAGCCCCCGGACGGTGAACACTGAAGCTTTCTTT

d_call: -
j_call: TRBJ1-5
v_call: TRBV7-2
clone_size: -
cdr3_aa: CASSSRGVGNQPQHF
cdr3_nt: TGTGCCAGCAGCTCGCGGGGAGTGGGCAATCAGCCCCAGCATTTT

d_call: -
j_call: TRBJ2-7
v_call: TRBV19
clone_size: -
cdr3_aa: CASSLEGYEQYF
cdr3_nt: TGTGCCAGTAGTCTTGAGGGTTACGAGCAGTACTTC

d_call: TRBD1
j_call: TRBJ1-1
v_call: TRBV4-1
clone_size: -
cdr3_aa: CASSQVNRGVLFWRTEAFF
cdr3_nt: TGCGCCAGCAGCCAAGTCAACAGGGGTGTATTATTTTGGCGGACTGAAGCTTTCTTT